These 30 T cell receptor beta chains were all obtained from the same sample, sequenced in a study of T-cell reconstitution after alpha-beta-depleted transplantation in children. The authors prepared the TCRbeta library with unique molecular identifiers. Each CDR3 protein gets one entry after TCRdb re-called the PCR reads with MiXCR. The sample carries about 610,000 distinct CDR3 sequences, 10% recorded once. The sample here was PBMCs from the stem cell graft donor, taken from the stem cell graft. The receptors here all came from a human donor who donated a stem cell graft to a child with acute myeloid leukemia.

The chain employs TRBV19 and TRBJ1-5; D gene unclear. The CDR3 loop spans 16 amino acids. CDR1 is LNHDA, CDR2 SQIVND, per germline (reference sequence). V was pared by 5 bases and J by 1 base, with 15 bases between. The CDR3 loop reads CASSESDPNSNQPQHF. CDR3 bases: TGTGCCAGTAGTGAATCGGACCCCAACAGCAATCAGCCCCAGCATTTT.

The V gene is TRBV20-1, the J gene TRBJ2-5; 12 bases agree with TRBD1. Per germline, CDR1 DFQATT and CDR2 SNEGSKA (reference sequence). Trimming cost V 6 bases and J 5 bases; bases outside gene matches: 10. This CDR3 is 15 amino acids long. The CDR3 reads CSAIPGTGGGETQYF. Here the CDR3 DNA reads TGCAGTGCGATACCCGGGACAGGGGGCGGGGAGACCCAGTACTTC.

The chain recombines TRBV6-5 with TRBJ2-1, with 13 bases fitting TRBD2. The V gene end was trimmed by 7 bases and the J gene end by 7 bases; junction bases not matched to a gene: 4. CDR3 length equals 14 residues. Germline loops: CDR1 MNHEY, CDR2 SVGAGI. CDR3 bases: TGTGCCAGCACGGGACTAGCGGGATCTAATGAGCAGTTCTTC. Protein: CASTGLAGSNEQFF.

V gene TRBV5-5 combines with J gene TRBJ2-4; possible D gene TRBD2, 7 bases. The V end lost 2 bases, the J end lost 3 bases, and 12 bases lay between the germline ends. CDR1 is SGHKS and CDR2 is YYEKEE in the germline V gene (reference sequence). The CDR3 is made up of 15 amino acids. The CDR3 DNA reads TGTGCCAGCAGCTTCAGGGGAGGGCACAAAAACATTCAGTACTTC. Translated: CASSFRGGHKNIQYF.

The rearrangement uses TRBV11-2 and TRBJ2-3, with 13 positions matching TRBD2. CDR1 and CDR2 from the germline V gene are SGHAT and FQNNGV. CDR3 size: 16 residues. The ends lost 5 bases at V and 6 bases at J; junction bases unmatched: 8. CDR3 protein: CASSRRTSGSGDTQYF. Here the CDR3 DNA reads TGTGCCAGCAGCAGGAGGACTAGCGGGAGTGGGGATACGCAGTATTTT.

This clonotype was detected a few times. The chain combines TRBV6-5 with TRBJ2-7, with D possibly TRBD2 on 5 matching bases. The CDR3 covers 14 residues. V was pared by 2 bases and J by 3 bases, with 11 bases between. Germline values: CDR1 MNHEY, CDR2 SVGAGI. CDR3 region: CASSYLRGNYEQYF. The CDR3 region has the DNA TGTGCCAGCAGTTACCTCCGAGGGAACTACGAGCAGTACTTC.

The chain uses TRBV20-1 and TRBJ2-3, with TRBD1 matching 7 bases. In germline, CDR1 is DFQATT, CDR2 SNEGSKA (reference sequence). V lost 5 bases and J lost 2; bases outside the gene matches: 4. The CDR3 is 13 residues long. The CDR3 sequence is CSAYDRATDTQYF. As DNA, the CDR3 is TGCAGTGCTTACGACAGGGCCACAGATACGCAGTATTTT.

The sample holds many counts of this clonotype. The chain uses TRBV15 and TRBJ2-1; TRBD2 matches at 10 bases. V was pared by 0 bases and J by 2 bases, with 7 bases of the junction left unmatched. This CDR3 is 18 amino acids long. Germline V gene lookup returns CDR1 LNHNV and CDR2 YYDKDF (reference sequence). The CDR3 DNA sequence: TGTGCCACCAGCAGAGATCCCCTAGCGGGAGTACCCTACAATGAGCAGTTCTTC. Translated: CATSRDPLAGVPYNEQFF.

In its sample, this clonotype was seen many times. The rearrangement joins TRBV6-2 or TRBV6-3 to TRBJ2-3; TRBD2 might be the D (5 bases). Trimming pared 5 bases from V and 3 bases from J, leaving 12 bases between. Germline loops: CDR1 MNHEY, CDR2 SVGEGT. The CDR3 runs 14 residues. DNA of the CDR3: TGTGCCAGCAGTGGCGGGCGTTCTACAGATACGCAGTATTTT. Encoded protein: CASSGGRSTDTQYF.

This chain links TRBV12-3 or TRBV12-4 with TRBJ2-1, with TRBD2 identical over 7 bases. The CDR3 covers 14 residues. V dropped 8 bases and J dropped 5; count of bases not matched to a gene: 9. The DNA of the CDR3 is TGTGCCAGCTGGCGGCGGGAGCTGAACAATGAGCAGTTCTTC. Protein: CASWRRELNNEQFF.

This clonotype was observed many times. The DNA for the CDR3 is TGTGCCAGCAGTATGGCGAACTCCTACGAGCAGTACTTC. It encodes CASSMANSYEQYF. This sequence joins TRBV6-2 or TRBV6-3 and TRBJ2-7; D remains ambiguous. V lost 5 bases and J 0 bases, leaving 8 bases between the germline ends. The CDR3 totals 13 residues. Germline loops: CDR1 MNHEY, CDR2 SVGEGT.

This clonotype was seen more than once but under ten times. The rearrangement joins TRBV20-1 to TRBJ1-2; TRBD1 agrees at 12 bases. This CDR3 region has 17 residues. The germline V gene has CDR1 DFQATT and CDR2 SNEGSKA (reference sequence). J lost 4 bases, V lost 1 base, and 10 bases had no gene match. The CDR3 spells CSARVPTGTGGFYGYTF. CDR3 DNA: TGCAGTGCTAGAGTCCCTACCGGGACAGGGGGCTTCTATGGCTACACCTTC.

This clonotype appeared a few times. The V gene is TRBV10-3, the J gene TRBJ2-3; 10 positions agree with TRBD2. Germline V lookup: CDR1 ENHRY, CDR2 SYGVKD. The length of the CDR3 is 14 residues. V was clipped by 4 bases and J by 5 bases; unmatched bases: 3. The CDR3 spells CAISGSGRIDTQYF. The CDR3 DNA reads TGTGCCATCAGTGGTAGCGGGAGGATAGATACGCAGTATTTT.

The sample holds many counts of this clonotype. The V and J genes are TRBV20-1 and TRBJ2-7; D ambiguous. The CDR3 extends over 14 amino acids. Germline CDR1 and CDR2: DFQATT and SNEGSKA (reference sequence). Deletions cut 0 bases from V and 3 bases from J, with 12 bases between. CDR3 region: CSARDLINSYEQYF. Here the CDR3 DNA reads TGCAGTGCTAGAGATCTCATCAACAGCTACGAGCAGTACTTC.

The sample holds a few counts of this clonotype. This chain connects TRBV10-3 to TRBJ1-2, with a weak D call TRBD1 (5 bases). CDR3 size: 14 residues. The V gene lost 3 bases and the J gene lost 4 bases, with 12 bases spanning the gap. Germline V lookup: CDR1 ENHRY, CDR2 SYGVKD. Written as DNA, the CDR3 is TGTGCCATCAGTGAAGGCGATAGGGGCTATGGCTACACCTTC. It translates to CAISEGDRGYGYTF.

Ten or more counts support this clonotype. This rearrangement joins TRBV20-1 to TRBJ1-1; D is perhaps TRBD1 (5 bases). The CDR3 has 12 residues. Germline CDR1 is DFQATT and CDR2 is SNEGSKA (reference sequence). V was shortened by 0 bases and J by 8 bases, with 10 bases between the two germline ends. The CDR3 here is CSARDPGREAFF. CDR3 coding DNA: TGCAGTGCTAGAGATCCGGGGCGGGAAGCTTTCTTT.

V usage is TRBV12-3 or TRBV12-4 and J usage is TRBJ1-4, with D perhaps TRBD1 (5 bases). The germline V and J ends were trimmed by 7 bases and 7 bases, with 16 bases remaining between them. This CDR3 is 14 amino acids long. The CDR3 nucleotides read TGTGCCAGCACCATGGGGGGGGACGGTGAAAAACTGTTTTTT. This sequence encodes CASTMGGDGEKLFF.

This clonotype was counted only a few times. The chain is built from TRBV6-5 and TRBJ1-1; D ambiguous. With 2 bases removed from V and 4 bases from J, the gap between germline ends came to 8 bases. The CDR3 runs to 13 residues. CDR1 is MNHEY and CDR2 is SVGAGI in the germline V gene. The CDR3 is CASSYQGLTEAFF. In nucleotides, the CDR3 is TGTGCCAGCAGTTACCAAGGGCTCACTGAAGCTTTCTTT.

CDR3 sequence reads: CAWARGEQTQPQHF. As DNA, the CDR3 is TGTGCCTGGGCGCGGGGGGAACAGACCCAGCCCCAGCATTTT. This sequence joins TRBV30 and TRBJ1-5; TRBD1 might be the D (5 bases). Trimming removed 5 bases from V and 7 bases from J, with 18 bases in between. Per germline, CDR1 GTSNPN and CDR2 SVGIG (reference sequence). This CDR3 is 14 amino acids long.

This clonotype appeared a few times. The rearrangement uses TRBV27 and TRBJ2-3, with TRBD2 identical over 16 bases. This CDR3 spans 20 amino acids. Losses at the gene ends were 6 bases for V and 3 bases for J; bases not matched to a gene: 15. Germline V gives CDR1 MNHEY, CDR2 SMNVEV (reference sequence). The CDR3 is CASRGGGTSGRAGRTDTQYF. The CDR3 nucleotides are TGTGCCAGCAGGGGAGGAGGGACTAGCGGGAGGGCCGGAAGAACAGATACGCAGTATTTT.

This clonotype appeared a few times. The chain employs TRBV2 and TRBJ2-5; 8 bases line up with TRBD2. V was clipped by 3 bases and J by 4 bases; unmatched bases: 1. The CDR3 covers 13 residues. Per germline, CDR1 SNHLY and CDR2 FYNNEI. CDR3 DNA: TGTGCCAGCAGTGACGGACTAGCAGAGACCCAGTACTTC. Its translation is CASSDGLAETQYF.

This clonotype was seen a handful of times. V usage is TRBV10-3 and J usage is TRBJ2-7, with 11 nucleotides matching TRBD2. V shed 1 base and J 7 bases; nucleotides not matched to a gene: 6. This CDR3 has 15 amino acids. Germline lookup yields CDR1 ENHRY and CDR2 SYGVKD. The CDR3 region has the DNA TGTGCCATCAGTGAGTTGCTGGCTAGCGGGAGGGAGCAGTACTTC. Translating it yields CAISELLASGREQYF.

This sequence joins TRBV7-3 and TRBJ2-1; D is ambiguous. The CDR3 is made up of 15 amino acids. Per the germline V gene, CDR1 is SGHTA and CDR2 is FQGTGA. V shed 3 bases and J shed 7 bases, with 16 bases lying between them. DNA for the CDR3: TGTGCCAGCAGCTTCGCCAACAGCCTCGTAAATGAGCAGTTCTTC. Translated, it gives CASSFANSLVNEQFF. Full variable domain (missing parts from reference TRBV7-3 and TRBJ2-1): GAGVSQTPSNKVTEKGKYVELRCDPISGHTALYWYRQSLGQGPEFLIYFQGTGAADDSGLPNDRFFAVRPEGSVSTLKIQRTERGDSAVYLCASSFANSLVNEQFFGPGTRLTVL.

This clonotype was observed a few times. The chain recombines TRBV7-2 with TRBJ2-5, with D perhaps assigned TRBD1 or TRBD2 (7 bases each). The germline V gene encodes CDR1 SGHTA and CDR2 FQGNSA. This CDR3 contains 14 residues. Trimming removed 6 bases at V and 5 bases at J, with 16 bases between. The CDR3 DNA reads TGTGCCAGCAGTCCGATCAGGGGGGGCGAGACCCAGTACTTC. Translation: CASSPIRGGETQYF.

This clonotype appeared a few times. The V and J genes are TRBV29-1 and TRBJ2-1, with D unresolved. The CDR3 has 12 residues. Germline V gene lookup returns CDR1 SQVTM and CDR2 ANQGSEA. V was cut by 0 bases and J by 6 bases, with 6 bases left in between. The CDR3 DNA is TGCAGCGTTGAAGATGATCGCAATGAGCAGTTCTTC. Encoded protein: CSVEDDRNEQFF.

A few counts support this clonotype. The V and J genes are TRBV7-9 and TRBJ2-2; 9 bases are shared with TRBD2. Germline CDR1 and CDR2: SEHNR and FQNEAQ (reference sequence). Losses at the gene ends were 6 bases for V and 1 base for J; bases not matched to a gene: 6. The CDR3 runs to 16 residues. CDR3 sequence reads: CASSTRLAENTGELFF. The CDR3 region has the DNA TGTGCCAGCAGTACAAGACTAGCGGAGAACACCGGGGAGCTGTTTTTT.

V is TRBV12-3 or TRBV12-4 and J is TRBJ2-7; D is ambiguous. V lost 6 bases and J 7 bases, leaving 16 bases between the germline ends. The CDR3 runs to 13 residues. The CDR3 here is CASRSQSLGEQYF. CDR3 bases: TGTGCCAGCAGGTCGCAAAGCCTGGGGGAGCAGTACTTC.

This clonotype occurred a few times. The chain couples TRBV11-2 to TRBJ2-3; 14 positions agree with TRBD2. This CDR3 is built from 18 residues. In germline, CDR1 is SGHAT, CDR2 FQNNGV. With V trimmed by 5 bases and J by 0 bases, 7 bases remained unmatched. The CDR3: CASSLMRLAGGSTDTQYF. CDR3 nucleotides: TGTGCCAGCAGCCTCATGAGACTAGCGGGAGGGAGCACAGATACGCAGTATTTT.

This clonotype was detected ten times or more. The rearrangement links TRBV20-1 to TRBJ1-1; TRBD1 is a possible D gene (5 bases). This CDR3 has 13 residues. V was pared by 8 bases and J by 5 bases, with 18 bases between. Germline loops: CDR1 DFQATT, CDR2 SNEGSKA (reference sequence). The CDR3 spells CSPPGAKGTEAFF. The DNA for the CDR3 is TGCAGTCCCCCCGGGGCGAAGGGGACTGAAGCTTTCTTT.

This clonotype was seen ten or more times. The genes are TRBV24-1 and TRBJ2-1; TRBD2 agrees at 7 bases. The trim removed 2 bases at V and 4 bases at J, leaving 4 bases unmatched. Per the germline V gene, CDR1 is KGHDR and CDR2 is SFDVKD. The CDR3 has 15 residues. Here the CDR3 reads CATSDSDSGYNEQFF. CDR3 in DNA: TGTGCCACCAGTGATTCGGATAGCGGGTACAATGAGCAGTTCTTC.